This T cell receptor (beta chain) comes out of a study of CD8 T cells in Susac syndrome. Overall study: When blood was collected, patients with Susac syndrome were therapy-naive, were taking corticosteroids, or were receiving intravenous immunoglobulin alone. Study findings and constraints: Clonal expansion was not seen in any Susac syndrome CD4+ T cell repertoire.

Negative isolation yielded CD4+ and CD8+ T cells, and FACS enriched TEMRA cells. As concerns this clonotype: Antigen: not known.

The ends lost 5 bases at V and 3 bases at J; junction bases unmatched: 2. The CDR3 spans 12 residues. The germline gives CDR1 SQVTM, CDR2 ANQGSEA. The RNA, 0.5 to 1 ug, was put through reverse transcription using random hexamers. An immunoSEQ multiplex PCR generated amplified TCR beta CDR3 products spanning 54 Vbeta and 13 Jbeta. TCRdb redid the calling of the immunoSEQ multiplex PCR reads with MiXCR, one entry per CDR3 protein. This table holds about 190,000 distinct CDR3 sequences, approximately 94% found once. Input material: CD4+ T cells from PBMCs. This chain joins TRBV29-1 and TRBJ2-5; 8 nucleotides line up with TRBD2. The clonotype was recovered from a human donor with Susac syndrome. The DNA of the CDR3 is TGCAGCGTTCGTAGCGGGGAAGAGACCCAGTACTTC. This sequence encodes CSVRSGEETQYF.